The entry below describes one TCR beta chain. The data were taken from a study of beta chain features in type 1 diabetes. Isolated RNA was reverse transcribed in full, so expressed TCRB transcripts were sequenced. Clones were read by immunoSEQ multiplex PCR, and TCRdb kept only the in-frame ones, dropping some. The sample holds 300,000 to 450,000 clones, roughly 12% seen once. The V and J ends lost 0 bases and 0 bases respectively, with 6 bases between them. There are 14 residues in the CDR3. Germline assignment: CDR1 SQVTM and CDR2 ANQGSEA. The sequence came from a young man in good health. The chain recombines TRBV29-1 with TRBJ2-4; D is possibly TRBD1 (5 bases). The sequencing input was naive CD4+ T cells from blood. The DNA of the CDR3 is TGCAGCGTTGAAGAGGGGCCAGCCAAAAACATTCAGTACTTC. Translation: CSVEEGPAKNIQYF.